Below, one TCR beta chain is given with its context. What it binds is not known. These data are taken from a study of cytomegalovirus exposure and HLA in healthy donors. Study-level results: One later analysis, an examination of the 90 to 150 validation repertoires, found that first-cohort TCR clusters tended to co-occur in them. Reported performance of the classifier showed diagnosis of cytomegalovirus status with high specificity and sensitivity. The study recorded about 160 TCR beta chains that were cytomegalovirus-associated.

V lost 0 bases and J lost 5, with 11 bases in between. CDR3 size: 15 residues. The germline V gene has CDR1 SGHVS and CDR2 FNYEAQ. The assay was immunoSEQ multiplex PCR, and TCRdb's table has in-frame clones only and misses some. Among 200,000 to 250,000 clones listed, 75% to 95% were seen once. The sequenced sample consisted of PBMCs. This TCR derives from a woman younger than 30 in good health and CMV-seronegative. The chain links TRBV7-6 to TRBJ2-4; possibly TRBD1 for D (6 bases). CDR3 sequence reads: CASSLAPDRENIQYF. CDR3 DNA: TGTGCCAGCAGCTTAGCCCCGGACAGAGAAAACATTCAGTACTTC.